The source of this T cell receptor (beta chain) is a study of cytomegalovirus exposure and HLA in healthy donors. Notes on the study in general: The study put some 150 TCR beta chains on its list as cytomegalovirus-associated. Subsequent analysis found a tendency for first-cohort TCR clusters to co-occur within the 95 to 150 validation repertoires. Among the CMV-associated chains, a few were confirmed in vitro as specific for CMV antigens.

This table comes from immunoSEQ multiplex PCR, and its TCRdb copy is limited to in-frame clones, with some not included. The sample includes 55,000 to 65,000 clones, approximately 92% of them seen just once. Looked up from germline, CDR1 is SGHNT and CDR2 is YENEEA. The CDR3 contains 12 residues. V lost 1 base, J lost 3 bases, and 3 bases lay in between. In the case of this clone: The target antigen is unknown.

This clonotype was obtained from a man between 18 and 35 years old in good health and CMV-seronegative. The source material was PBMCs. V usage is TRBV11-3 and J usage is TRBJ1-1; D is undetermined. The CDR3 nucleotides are TGTGCCAGCAGCTTAGGAGACACTGAAGCTTTCTTT. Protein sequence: CASSLGDTEAFF.